One sample yielded the 3 T cell receptor beta chains listed below, sequenced in a study of spatial heterogeneity in lung cancer (dated by TCRdb to the late 2010s). Interpreted using the paper, the time point label stands for: blood at routine non-recurrence follow-up after resection. TCR sequencing used whole RNA extracted from tumor and nontumor lung tissue, or from cryopreserved PBMC samples, without cell sorting. The library came from 5' RACE. TCRdb lists the instrument as NextSeq 500. Using fastp at Q25 and MiXCR, TCRdb reprocessed the public reads and kept productive beta chains. Rows with a matching CDR3 protein are joined into one entry that keeps the most common DNA and genes. The sample data list fewer than 55,000 distinct CDR3 sequences, and less than 9% of these were observed just once. Around 33% of the sample belongs to the ten largest clones. The source was PBMCs, collected at follow-up. These receptor sequences come from a female donor with early-stage non-small cell lung cancer.

CDR3 in DNA: TGCAGTGCCAAAAGGAGGCAGGAGGCTTTCTTT. Translated, it gives CSAKRRQEAFF. The chain joins TRBV20-1 to TRBJ1-1; D not resolved. The CDR3 sequence is 11 residues long. V was shortened by 6 bases and J by 11 bases, with 16 bases between the two germline ends. Germline lookup yields CDR1 DFQATT and CDR2 SNEGSKA (reference sequence).

The CDR3 here is CASSSGTVTFLEQYF. In DNA, the CDR3 is TGTGCCAGTAGTAGTGGGACGGTCACCTTTCTAGAGCAGTACTTC. The V and J genes are TRBV19 and TRBJ2-7; D tentatively fits TRBD1 or TRBD2 (5 bases each). Trimming removed 4 bases from V and 7 bases from J, with 20 bases in between. CDR1 LNHDA and CDR2 SQIVND come from the germline V gene (reference sequence). The CDR3 length is 15 residues.

In this sample, this clonotype turned up many times. The chain combines TRBV6-6 with TRBJ1-2, with D hard to call. Germline CDR1 MNHNY, CDR2 SVGAGI (reference sequence). CDR3 size: 15 residues. Trimming pared 2 bases from V and 5 bases from J, leaving 15 bases between. The CDR3 loop reads CASSYGLDRIYGYTF. The CDR3 DNA reads as TGTGCCAGCAGTTACGGGCTGGACCGAATATATGGCTACACCTTC.